The 14 T cell receptor beta chains given below trace back to one sample, sequenced in a study of blood T cell repertoires in COVID-19. Here immunoSEQ multiplex PCR was the method, and the copy in TCRdb shows in-frame clones only, minus some. This sample has about 64,000 clones; more than 75% occur once, and the top ten carry under 7%. Sequencing was performed on peripheral blood. These receptors all stem from a human donor in a cohort sampled during active COVID-19.

V and J are TRBV7-2 and TRBJ2-5; D uncertain. V was shortened by 0 bases and J by 2 bases, with 10 bases between the two germline ends. Germline values: CDR1 SGHTA, CDR2 FQGNSA. The CDR3 length is 15 residues. The DNA for the CDR3 is TGTGCCAGCAGCTTAGCCCCCCACACACAAGAGACCCAGTACTTC. Residues: CASSLAPHTQETQYF.

CDR3 bases: TGTGCCAGCAGCTTGGGAGGGGGCACTGAAGCTTTCTTT. Its protein is CASSLGGGTEAFF. The chain employs TRBV5-5 and TRBJ1-1, with D tentatively TRBD1 (6 bases). There are 13 residues in the CDR3. V lost 0 bases, J lost 4 bases, and 7 bases lay in between. Germline loops: CDR1 SGHKS, CDR2 YYEKEE (reference sequence). Using reference TRBV5-5 and TRBJ1-1 for the parts outside the CDR3, the full variable domain is DAGVTQSPTHLIKTRGQQVTLRCSPISGHKSVSWYQQVLGQGPQFIFQYYEKEERGRGNFPDRFSARQFPNYSSELNVNALLLGDSALYLCASSLGGGTEAFFGQGTRLTVV.

This chain connects TRBV5-6 to TRBJ1-3; 8 nucleotides line up with TRBD1. The junction had 3 bases not matched to a gene; V was cut back by 4 bases and J by 0 bases. This CDR3 contains 15 residues. The germline V gene has CDR1 SGHDT and CDR2 YYEEEE. The CDR3 region has the DNA TGTGCCAGCAGCGAGACAGGGGTCTCTGGAAACACCATATATTTT. The encoded protein is CASSETGVSGNTIYF.

This clone showed up just a few times. V gene TRBV27 combines with J gene TRBJ2-7; 14 bases are shared with TRBD2. Germline trimming cut 4 bases from V and 0 bases from J; bases unmatched to any gene: 8. The CDR3 extends over 18 amino acids. Per germline, CDR1 MNHEY and CDR2 SMNVEV (reference sequence). This chain's CDR3 is CASSSSPTSGGASYEQYF. The CDR3 bases are TGTGCCAGCAGTTCCAGCCCGACTAGCGGGGGGGCCTCCTACGAGCAGTACTTC.

The rearrangement links TRBV30 to TRBJ2-4, with 8 bases lining up with TRBD2. The CDR3 has 14 residues. V trimming: 6 bases; J trimming: 6 bases; junction bases outside the gene matches: 10. Per the germline V gene, CDR1 is GTSNPN and CDR2 is SVGIG (reference sequence). CDR3 loop: CACFRAGGLNIQYF. The CDR3 DNA reads TGTGCCTGCTTTCGGGCGGGGGGACTAAACATTCAGTACTTC. Drawing the rest from reference TRBV30 and TRBJ2-4, the complete variable domain is SQTIHQWPATLVQPVGSPLSLECTVEGTSNPNLYWYRQAAGRGLQLLFYSVGIGQISSEVPQNLSASRPQDRQFILSSKKLLLSDSGFYLCACFRAGGLNIQYFGAGTRLSVL.

In this sample, this clone turned up a few times. The CDR3 sequence is CAWAPGTASYGYTF. CDR3 in DNA: TGTGCCTGGGCGCCGGGGACAGCGAGCTATGGCTACACCTTC. The chain is built from TRBV30 and TRBJ1-2; 7 positions agree with TRBD1. CDR1 and CDR2 from the germline V gene are GTSNPN and SVGIG (reference sequence). Trimming removed 5 bases from V and 4 bases from J; junction bases left unmatched: 10. This CDR3 region has 14 residues.

This chain joins TRBV7-2 and TRBJ2-7; D is undetermined. Germline V gene sequence: CDR1 SGHTA, CDR2 FQGNSA. The CDR3 covers 13 residues. Trimming stripped 4 bases from V and 0 bases from J, with 7 bases between. The DNA of the CDR3 is TGTGCCAGCAGCTCCCCTTCCTCCTACGAGCAGTACTTC. Its translation: CASSSPSSYEQYF.

This chain connects TRBV12-5 to TRBJ1-1; D gene unclear. The CDR3 is 12 residues long. Trimming left V 5 bases short and J 4 bases short, with 8 bases between. Germline values: CDR1 LGHNT, CDR2 FRNRAP. The CDR3 sequence: CASGTGFTEAFF. The DNA for the CDR3 is TGTGCTAGTGGTACGGGGTTCACTGAAGCTTTCTTT.

The rearrangement uses TRBV9 and TRBJ2-3; D may be TRBD1 (5 bases). Germline CDR1 and CDR2: SGDLS and YYNGEE. V lost 4 bases and J 0 bases, leaving 15 bases between the germline ends. This CDR3 is 16 amino acids long. The CDR3 protein is CASSPRTFFSTDTQYF. DNA of the CDR3: TGTGCCAGCAGCCCCCGGACATTTTTCAGCACAGATACGCAGTATTTT.

The chain recombines TRBV2 with TRBJ1-6; D ambiguous. This CDR3 has 13 residues. V dropped 11 bases and J dropped 3 bases, with 11 bases sitting between them. Looked up from germline, CDR1 is SNHLY and CDR2 is FYNNEI. The CDR3 loop is CASQRDYNSPLHF. In DNA form, the CDR3 reads TGTGCCTCCCAGCGGGACTATAATTCACCCCTCCACTTT.

The chain recombines TRBV6-6 with TRBJ1-6; no reliable D call. From germline, CDR1 is MNHNY and CDR2 SVGAGI (reference sequence). V was trimmed by 6 bases and J by 8 bases, leaving 14 bases between them. The CDR3 extends over 14 amino acids. The CDR3 loop reads CASSLGEGDSPLHF. The CDR3 DNA reads TGTGCCAGCAGCCTCGGGGAGGGAGATTCACCCCTCCACTTT.

The genes are TRBV15 and TRBJ1-5; D unclear. Per the germline V gene, CDR1 is LNHNV and CDR2 is YYDKDF (reference sequence). The CDR3 sequence is 13 residues long. V gave up 6 bases and J gave up 0 bases, with 6 bases separating them. DNA of the CDR3: TGTGCCACCAGGTCCAGTAGCAATCAGCCCCAGCATTTT. Protein sequence: CATRSSSNQPQHF.

The V call is TRBV11-2, the J call TRBJ1-2, with no clear D. CDR1 and CDR2 (germline): SGHAT, FQNNGV. The CDR3 runs to 15 residues. The germline V and J ends were trimmed by 0 bases and 8 bases, with 16 bases remaining between them. The CDR3, as DNA: TGTGCCAGCAGCTTAGATGGAGCAACGTCCCGGGGCTACACCTTC. It codes for CASSLDGATSRGYTF.

The genes are TRBV10-3 and TRBJ2-7, with D unresolved. This CDR3 is built from 12 residues. Germline V gene sequence: CDR1 ENHRY, CDR2 SYGVKD. The germline V and J ends were trimmed by 4 bases and 3 bases, with 7 bases remaining between them. CDR3 loop: CAISVSNYEQYF. CDR3 DNA: TGTGCCATCAGTGTGAGCAACTACGAGCAGTACTTC.